This T cell receptor beta chain appears in the sequencing data of a study of cytotoxic CD8 clonotypes in ibrutinib-treated CLL. On this clone itself: Its matching antigen is unknown.

Looked up from germline, CDR1 is SGHRS and CDR2 is YFSETQ. This CDR3 region has 15 residues. Trimming cost V 0 bases and J 5 bases; bases outside gene matches: 4. With cryopreserved PBMCs as the source, 2 to 2.5 micrograms of genomic DNA went to TCR beta libraries. This table comes from immunoSEQ multiplex PCR, and its TCRdb copy is limited to in-frame clones, with some not included. The table includes some 23,000 clones, roughly 70% detected once. Study findings and constraints: Elevated clonality accompanied ibrutinib response, with a return toward baseline values at progression. Public clonotypes proved infrequent, and on treatment they shrank or remained steady.

The sample in question was PBMCs, obtained after 12 months of ibrutinib treatment. This TCR was sampled from a human donor with chronic lymphocytic leukemia. The chain uses TRBV5-1 and TRBJ2-2; 7 bases fit TRBD1. The CDR3 spells CASSLERQGTGELFF. The CDR3 DNA sequence: TGCGCCAGCAGCTTGGAGCGACAGGGTACCGGGGAGCTGTTTTTT. The full variable domain, its missing parts supplied by reference TRBV5-1 and TRBJ2-2, is KAGVTQTPRYLIKTRGQQVTLSCSPISGHRSVSWYQQTPGQGLQFLFEYFSETQRNKGNFPGRFSGRQFSNSRSEMNVSTLELGDSALYLCASSLERQGTGELFFGEGSRLTVL.